A single sample is the source of the 30 T cell receptor beta chains below, sequenced in a study of tumor-infiltrating lymphocytes in oesophageal squamous cell carcinoma. From the PCR reads, TCRdb called clonotypes with MiXCR, one entry per CDR3 protein. The table has about 21,000 distinct CDR3 sequences, 30% to 45% seen once. Sequences were obtained from esophageal tumor tissue. These receptor sequences come from a male donor with esophageal squamous cell carcinoma.

Only a few counts were recorded for this clonotype. Here the CDR3 reads CASSPRGAIRTQYF. DNA for the CDR3: TGTGCCAGCAGCCCCCGGGGGGCTATCCGAACCCAGTACTTC. The V call is TRBV6-1, the J call TRBJ2-5; tentative D call: TRBD2 (7 bases). The CDR3 runs to 14 residues. V dropped 6 bases and J dropped 8 bases, with 19 bases sitting between them. Germline loops: CDR1 MNHNS, CDR2 SASEGT.

This clonotype came up a few times. The CDR3 here is CASSRGDDYGYTF. CDR3 nucleotides: TGCGCCAGCAGTAGAGGGGACGACTATGGCTACACCTTC. The chain joins TRBV5-1 to TRBJ1-2; weak D call: TRBD1 (5 bases). The CDR3 is 13 residues long. CDR1 SGHRS and CDR2 YFSETQ come from the germline V gene. V was cut by 5 bases and J by 3 bases, with 11 bases left in between.

A word on this clonotype: One junction end disagrees with the germline gene, perhaps due to a read error. The rearrangement joins TRBV6-4 to TRBJ1-6; D not certain. Germline V lookup: CDR1 MRHNA, CDR2 SNTAGT. The CDR3 contains 13 residues. DNA of the CDR3: TGTGCCAGCAGTTACTGGGGAGATTCACCCCCCCACTTT. As protein: CASSYWGDSPPHF.

The V call is TRBV12-3 or TRBV12-4, the J call TRBJ2-5; D might be TRBD1 (6 bases). The CDR3 has 15 amino acids. Trimming pared 1 base from V and 5 bases from J, leaving 14 bases between. The CDR3 here is CASSLGGPRGETQYF. The DNA for the CDR3 is TGTGCCAGCAGTTTAGGGGGGCCTAGAGGGGAGACCCAGTACTTC.

This clonotype counts as large. The chain carries TRBV7-2 and TRBJ2-1; perhaps D is TRBD1 or TRBD2 (5 bases each). Trimming stripped 5 bases from V and 7 bases from J, with 12 bases between. The length of the CDR3 is 13 residues. Germline V gives CDR1 SGHTA, CDR2 FQGNSA. This CDR3 is CASSHTWGNEQFF. The CDR3 DNA reads as TGTGCCAGCAGCCATACGTGGGGGAATGAGCAGTTCTTC.

This clonotype has more than one count but fewer than ten. In nucleotides, the CDR3 is TGTGCCAGCAGTTCAGGGACCGGGGAGCTGTTTTTT. Its translation: CASSSGTGELFF. The genes are TRBV11-2 and TRBJ2-2; maybe TRBD1 (5 bases). Trimming took 6 bases from V and 5 from J, leaving 7 bases between them. The germline V gene encodes CDR1 SGHAT and CDR2 FQNNGV. The CDR3 totals 12 residues.

Many counts were recorded for this clonotype. The chain links TRBV20-1 to TRBJ2-7, with 8 bases fitting TRBD2. This CDR3 comprises 15 residues. The germline CDR1 and CDR2 sequences are DFQATT and SNEGSKA (reference sequence). V dropped 6 bases and J dropped 6; count of bases not matched to a gene: 16. The CDR3 bases are TGCAGTGCCCATGAGGGGTCAGCGGGGGCGGGCGAGCAGTACTTC. The encoded protein is CSAHEGSAGAGEQYF.

This clonotype was detected a few times. The V and J genes are TRBV28 and TRBJ1-3, with D maybe TRBD1 (5 bases). The CDR3 is 14 residues long. Trimming cost V 9 bases and J 2 bases, with 14 bases left between them. The germline V gene encodes CDR1 MDHEN and CDR2 SYDVKM. This CDR3 is CASRTSGTGNTIYF. CDR3 in DNA: TGTGCCAGTAGGACGTCAGGGACTGGAAACACCATATATTTT.

This clonotype is categorized as medium-sized. The rearrangement joins TRBV7-9 to TRBJ2-3; possible D gene TRBD2, 5 bases. This CDR3 spans 15 amino acids. CDR1 and CDR2 from the germline V gene are SEHNR and FQNEAQ (reference sequence). The V end lost 3 bases, the J end lost 2 bases, and 12 bases lay between the germline ends. This chain's CDR3 is CASSLKAAHTDTQYF. The CDR3 region has the DNA TGTGCCAGCAGCTTGAAAGCGGCCCACACAGATACGCAGTATTTT.

A single count supports this clonotype. The V gene is TRBV6-1, the J gene TRBJ2-5, with 7 bases fitting TRBD2. The germline V gene has CDR1 MNHNS and CDR2 SASEGT. Unmatched junction bases numbered 14, after V lost 5 bases and J lost 5 bases. The CDR3 is 16 residues long. CDR3 sequence (DNA): TGTGCCAGCAGTTCCCATAGGCGGGAGTCGGGTGAGACCCAGTACTTC. This gives the protein CASSSHRRESGETQYF.

This clonotype was picked up many times. This chain links TRBV7-8 with TRBJ2-7; 10 bases align to TRBD2. Losses at the gene ends were 4 bases for V and 7 bases for J; bases not matched to a gene: 10. Germline-derived CDR1 and CDR2 are SGHVS and FQNEAQ. This CDR3 contains 15 residues. The CDR3: CASSSLAGVTNEQYF. In DNA form, the CDR3 reads TGTGCCAGCAGCTCCCTAGCGGGAGTAACCAATGAGCAGTACTTC.

The sample holds many counts of this clonotype. A much larger clone is a single base away; this may be a read error. The rearrangement joins TRBV6-6 to TRBJ2-7, with D unclear. Germline V gives CDR1 MNHNY, CDR2 SVGAGI (reference sequence). Trimming pared 2 bases from V and 7 bases from J, leaving 15 bases between. The CDR3 spans 14 residues. The CDR3 region is CASSYGPANNEQYF. The CDR3 nucleotides read TGTGCCAGCAGTTACGGTCCAGCGAACAATGAGCAGTACTTC.

Notes on this clonotype: The final CDR3 position lacks the conserved phenylalanine or tryptophan, pointing to a likely read error. The limits of the CDR3 on the DNA are not certain, so only TCRdb's listed CDR3 is given. The chain couples TRBV7-6 to TRBJ1-1; the table calls TRBD1, which could not be checked here. The CDR3 is 17 amino acids long, termini counted. Germline V CDR1 and CDR2: SGHVS, FNYEAQ. The CDR3 spells CASSSPRGGGRPSTSGQ.

The J gene is TRBJ1-2, the V gene TRBV24-1; the D gene is possibly TRBD1 (6 bases). The germline gives CDR1 KGHDR, CDR2 SFDVKD. V shed 4 bases and J shed 6 bases, with 11 bases lying between them. This CDR3 comprises 13 residues. CDR3 region: CATSDGQFHGYTF. The DNA for the CDR3 is TGTGCCACCAGTGACGGACAGTTCCATGGCTACACCTTC.

This clonotype came up many times. V is TRBV11-2 and J is TRBJ2-3; the D gene is possibly TRBD2 (6 bases). Germline CDR1 reads SGHAT; CDR2 reads FQNNGV. There are 14 residues in the CDR3. The V and J ends lost 0 bases and 5 bases respectively, with 9 bases between them. CDR3 in DNA: TGTGCCAGCAGCTTAGATGACGGGAGAGATACGCAGTATTTT. Translated: CASSLDDGRDTQYF.

There are many counts of this clonotype. V and J are TRBV7-3 and TRBJ2-1; 8 bases line up with TRBD2. Trimming at V came to 0 bases and at J to 3 bases, leaving 4 bases not matched to a gene. Looked up from germline, CDR1 is SGHTA and CDR2 is FQGTGA. This CDR3 spans 16 amino acids. In nucleotides, the CDR3 is TGTGCCAGCAGCTTAACGTGGCTAGCGGGCTACAATGAGCAGTTCTTC. Protein product: CASSLTWLAGYNEQFF.

The chain carries TRBV6-1 and TRBJ1-5; no definite D call. Trimming took off 1 base at V and 7 bases at J, with 8 bases between the two ends. The CDR3 is made up of 13 amino acids. The germline V gene encodes CDR1 MNHNS and CDR2 SASEGT. The chain's CDR3 is CASSEGTWQPQHF. The CDR3 DNA reads as TGTGCCAGCAGTGAAGGGACCTGGCAGCCCCAGCATTTT.

The rearrangement uses TRBV6-2 or TRBV6-3 and TRBJ2-5; either TRBD1 or TRBD2 may supply D (5 bases each). The J call may be in error: the DNA end matches TRBJ2-7 better. Per the germline V gene, CDR1 is MNHEY and CDR2 is SVGEGT. The CDR3 extends over 11 amino acids. In DNA, the CDR3 is TGTGCCGGGGGAAATCTTTACGAGCAGTACTTC. Amino acid sequence: CAGGNLYEQYF.

In this sample, this clonotype turned up a few times. Since the CDR3 does not end with the conserved phenylalanine or tryptophan, this likely comes from a read error. Because the CDR3's place on the DNA is in doubt, the DNA is left out and the CDR3 is given as listed by TCRdb. The chain carries TRBV7-6 and TRBJ2-7; TRBD2 is the table's D call and was not checked against the DNA. Germline CDR1 is SGHVS and CDR2 is FNYEAQ. A total of 16 residues make up the CDR3, ends included. The CDR3 here is CASSLRGEAYGYTFGS.

This clonotype rates as medium-sized (0.01 to 0.1%). The chain uses TRBV10-3 and TRBJ2-1, with 11 bases matching TRBD1. V was clipped by 4 bases and J by 7 bases; unmatched bases: 6. This CDR3 has 15 amino acids. Germline assignment: CDR1 ENHRY and CDR2 SYGVKD. The CDR3 bases are TGTGCCATCAGTGGGACAGGGGGCGATAAGAATGAGCAGTTCTTC. Amino acids: CAISGTGGDKNEQFF.

This clonotype came up many times. V is TRBV7-6 and J is TRBJ2-1, with 10 bases that match TRBD2. The V segment lost 0 bases and the J segment 6 bases; nucleotides outside the gene matches: 5. Germline V gene data show CDR1 as SGHVS and CDR2 as FNYEAQ. The CDR3 totals 16 residues. CDR3 in DNA: TGTGCCAGCAGCTTAGCCACGGCTAGCGGGAGCAATGAGCAGTTCTTC. Amino acid sequence: CASSLATASGSNEQFF.

CDR3 loop: CASSLEGKSYEQYF. As DNA, the CDR3 is TGTGCCAGCAGCTTAGAGGGCAAGTCCTACGAGCAGTACTTC. The chain carries TRBV7-8 and TRBJ2-7, with D unclear. The CDR3 extends over 14 amino acids. Trimming removed 1 base from V and 1 base from J, with 8 bases in between. The V gene's germline CDR1 is SGHVS and CDR2 FQNEAQ. The variable domain in full, with the rest retrieved from reference TRBV7-8 and TRBJ2-7, is GAGVSQSPRYKVAKRGQDVALRCDPISGHVSLFWYQQALGQGPEFLTYFQNEAQLDKSGLPSDRFFAERPEGSVSTLKIQRTQQEDSAVYLCASSLEGKSYEQYFGPGTRLTVT.

A note on this clonotype: Since the CDR3 does not end with the conserved phenylalanine or tryptophan, this likely comes from a read error. The DNA is left out, because the CDR3 cannot be placed on it with certainty; the CDR3 is given as TCRdb lists it. The V gene is TRBV7-1, the J gene TRBJ1-1. TRBV7-1 is classed as an ORF, of uncertain function. The CDR3 spans 18 residues, counting both ends. The chain's CDR3 is CASSSRAAGLSYEQYFGN.

This clonotype was seen many times. The V call is TRBV12-3 or TRBV12-4, the J call TRBJ2-1, with 13 positions matching TRBD2. Trimming cost V 0 bases and J 1 base; bases outside gene matches: 6. CDR3 size: 19 residues. The CDR3, as DNA: TGTGCCAGCAGTTTAGCGACTAGCGGGAGGTTCGTTTCCTACAATGAGCAGTTCTTC. Its protein product is CASSLATSGRFVSYNEQFF.

CDR3 sequence: CASSQTGGGYEQYF. CDR3 bases: TGTGCCAGCAGCCAGACAGGGGGCGGGTACGAGCAGTACTTC. V is TRBV7-3 and J is TRBJ1-2, with 10 bases fitting TRBD1. The J call is doubtful: the DNA matches TRBJ2-7 better. Germline values: CDR1 SGHTA, CDR2 FQGTGA. The CDR3 consists of 14 residues.

This clonotype was detected many times. The chain couples TRBV27 to TRBJ1-2; D is unresolved. The CDR3 has 13 amino acids. With 3 bases removed from V and 5 bases from J, the gap between germline ends came to 10 bases. Germline CDR1 MNHEY, CDR2 SMNVEV (reference sequence). The CDR3 DNA follows: TGTGCCAGCAGTTTGGACTTCCGGTATGGCTACACCTTC. This gives the protein CASSLDFRYGYTF.

This chain joins TRBV10-2 and TRBJ2-5, with D tentatively TRBD2 (6 bases). The J call is uncertain, as TRBJ2-7 better fits the DNA end. The CDR3 is made up of 13 amino acids. Germline CDR1 is WSHSY and CDR2 is SAAADI. CDR3 DNA: TGCGCCAGCAGCGGGGGTAGGGCCTACGAGCAGTACTTC. This codes for CASSGGRAYEQYF.

This clonotype was seen ten or more times. The CDR3 region has the DNA TGTGCCAGCAGCCCTAGCACAGATACGCAGTATTTT. This sequence encodes CASSPSTDTQYF. The chain has TRBV11-3 and TRBJ2-3; D unclear. Per the germline V gene, CDR1 is SGHNT and CDR2 is YENEEA. The CDR3 runs 12 residues. The V end lost 5 bases, the J end lost 0 bases, and 3 bases lay between the germline ends.

This clonotype is judged medium-sized. V is TRBV7-2 and J is TRBJ1-2; D gene unclear. The ends were cut back, 1 base at V and 6 bases at J, with 9 bases in the middle. This CDR3 has 13 residues. Germline CDR1 SGHTA, CDR2 FQGNSA. The CDR3 DNA sequence: TGTGCCAGCAGCTTAGGCCGTTTCGATGGCTACACCTTC. Amino acids: CASSLGRFDGYTF.

The table lists this clonotype with many counts. V gene TRBV28 combines with J gene TRBJ2-2; 8 bases are shared with TRBD1. The CDR3 runs 17 residues. V lost 6 bases and J lost 1; bases outside the gene matches: 10. Germline loops: CDR1 MDHEN, CDR2 SYDVKM. CDR3 sequence: CASSNPAGTGNTGELFF. The CDR3 DNA follows: TGTGCCAGCAGCAATCCCGCCGGGACAGGGAACACCGGGGAGCTGTTTTTT.